A single sample gave rise to the 15 T cell receptor beta chains below, sequenced in a study of early T cells in non-severe SARS-CoV-2 infection. TCRdb re-called the 5' RACE reads with MiXCR, one entry per CDR3 protein. Of tens of thousands of distinct CDR3 sequences in the sample, 9% to 9.5% were seen once. Sequenced input: whole blood. These receptors were taken from an adult who was a healthcare worker with PCR-confirmed SARS-CoV-2 infection or an uninfected control (not recorded which).

In this sample, this clonotype turned up many times. CDR3 sequence: CASSLGLAGVEQYF. The CDR3 nucleotides read TGCGCCAGCAGCTTGGGTTTGGCGGGAGTGGAGCAGTACTTC. V and J are TRBV5-1 and TRBJ2-7, with 7 bases that match TRBD2. Germline loops: CDR1 SGHRS, CDR2 YFSETQ. The CDR3 contains 14 residues. The trim removed 0 bases at V and 7 bases at J, leaving 7 bases unmatched.

This clonotype has a count of ten or more. This chain connects TRBV5-8 to TRBJ1-5; D not resolved. Between the trimmed V and J ends, which lost 6 bases and 12 bases, there was a span of 16 bases. Germline V gives CDR1 SGHTS, CDR2 YDEGEE. The CDR3 covers 12 residues. The CDR3 protein is CASMRNGVHQHF. The CDR3 region has the DNA TGTGCCAGCATGCGAAACGGGGTCCACCAGCATTTT. The variable domain in full, with the rest retrieved from reference TRBV5-8 and TRBJ1-5, is EAGVTQSPTHLIKTRGQQATLRCSPISGHTSVYWYQQALGLGLQFLLWYDEGEERNRGNFPPRFSGRQFPNYSSELNVNALELEDSALYLCASMRNGVHQHFGDGTRLSIL.

At least ten counts were recorded for this clonotype. The chain uses TRBV20-1 and TRBJ2-2; a possible D gene is TRBD1 (5 bases). V lost 5 bases, J lost 0 bases, and 13 bases lay in between. The CDR3 loop spans 15 amino acids. CDR1 DFQATT and CDR2 SNEGSKA come from the germline V gene (reference sequence). CDR3 loop: CSASPRVPNTGELFF. Written as DNA, the CDR3 is TGCAGTGCTTCACCCAGGGTCCCGAACACCGGGGAGCTGTTTTTT.

This chain links TRBV5-1 with TRBJ2-7; maybe TRBD1 (5 bases). Trimming removed 0 bases at V and 6 bases at J, with 10 bases between. This CDR3 region has 13 residues. Germline-derived CDR1 and CDR2 are SGHRS and YFSETQ. The chain's CDR3 is CASSLAGLREQYF. The CDR3 DNA reads TGCGCCAGCAGCTTGGCAGGGTTGCGCGAGCAGTACTTC.

This clonotype was picked up many times. The V call is TRBV24-1, the J call TRBJ2-2; 8 bases map to TRBD1. The V gene's germline CDR1 is KGHDR and CDR2 SFDVKD. This CDR3 contains 17 residues. The J segment lost 6 bases and the V segment lost 4 bases, leaving 12 bases of the junction unmatched. CDR3 residues: CATSDPTGTGNSGELFF. The CDR3 nucleotides read TGTGCCACCAGTGACCCCACCGGGACAGGCAATTCCGGGGAGCTGTTTTTT.

This clonotype has a count of ten or more. V and J are TRBV5-5 and TRBJ2-7; no clear D. This CDR3 is built from 14 residues. Germline loops: CDR1 SGHKS, CDR2 YYEKEE (reference sequence). Trimming pared 1 base from V and 12 bases from J, leaving 20 bases between. The CDR3 protein is CASSLSVTQSVGYF. The DNA of the CDR3 is TGTGCCAGCAGCTTGAGCGTGACCCAAAGCGTCGGGTACTTC.

A word on this clonotype: A much larger clonotype is one base distant, so this may be a read error. J is TRBJ1-6 and V is TRBV7-9, with 7 bases that match TRBD1. Germline V gene lookup returns CDR1 SEHNR and CDR2 FQNEAQ (reference sequence). The CDR3 loop spans 14 amino acids. The CDR3 spells CASSLGQGGSPLYF. Here the CDR3 DNA reads TGTGCCAGCAGCTTGGGCCAGGGGGGATCACCCCTCTACTTT.

This clonotype has at least ten counts. V is TRBV7-9 and J is TRBJ1-1, with 7 bases identical to TRBD1. After removal of 10 bases from V and 0 bases from J, the junction contained 11 bases not matched to a gene. Germline loops: CDR1 SEHNR, CDR2 FQNEAQ (reference sequence). The CDR3 is made up of 15 amino acids. The CDR3 nucleotides read TGTGCCACCAGGGGGAACAGGGGCATGAACACTGAAGCTTTCTTT. Its protein is CATRGNRGMNTEAFF.

This clonotype has at least ten counts. V is TRBV19 and J is TRBJ2-4, with 12 bases matching TRBD2. CDR1 and CDR2 from the germline V gene are LNHDA and SQIVND (reference sequence). CDR3 length: 17 amino acids. Losses at the gene ends were 5 bases for V and 0 bases for J; bases not matched to a gene: 5. CDR3 nucleotides: TGTGCCAGTAGTGGAAAGACTAGCGGGAGAGCCAAAAACATTCAGTACTTC. It codes for CASSGKTSGRAKNIQYF.

There are many counts of this clonotype. This chain connects TRBV4-2 to TRBJ2-7, with 10 bases fitting TRBD2. The V gene's germline CDR1 is LGHNA and CDR2 YNFKEQ. The ends lost 1 base at V and 3 bases at J; junction bases unmatched: 3. This CDR3 comprises 15 residues. The CDR3: CASSQGTSGDYEQYF. As DNA, the CDR3 is TGTGCCAGCAGCCAAGGGACTAGCGGAGACTACGAGCAGTACTTC.

The V gene is TRBV6-6, the J gene TRBJ1-2, with unresolved D. This CDR3 is 14 amino acids long. The V gene's germline CDR1 is MNHNY and CDR2 SVGAGI (reference sequence). V lost 2 bases to trimming and J lost 5 bases, with 12 bases between them. The CDR3 here is CASSYGGDNYGYTF. CDR3 bases: TGTGCCAGCAGTTACGGTGGGGATAATTATGGCTACACCTTC.

On this clonotype itself: This clone may be a read error of a much larger clone one base away. The chain couples TRBV27 to TRBJ1-1; D unresolved. V was trimmed by 8 bases and J by 0 bases, leaving 22 bases between them. The length of the CDR3 is 17 residues. Germline assignment: CDR1 MNHEY and CDR2 SMNVEV (reference sequence). CDR3 residues: CASRPVLLTDLNTEAFF. CDR3 bases: TGTGCCAGCCGACCAGTTTTATTAACGGACCTGAACACTGAAGCTTTCTTT.

This clonotype came up a few times. V usage is TRBV20-1 and J usage is TRBJ1-4, with D hard to call. Germline loops: CDR1 DFQATT, CDR2 SNEGSKA (reference sequence). Between the trimmed V and J ends, which lost 5 bases and 0 bases, there was a span of 16 bases. The CDR3 has 16 residues. The CDR3 here is CSALGPLTSTNEKLFF. DNA of the CDR3: TGCAGTGCTTTAGGACCGCTAACTTCAACTAATGAAAAACTGTTTTTT.

This clonotype appeared many times. This rearrangement joins TRBV20-1 to TRBJ2-1; D is unclear. The CDR3 consists of 13 residues. The germline V gene encodes CDR1 DFQATT and CDR2 SNEGSKA (reference sequence). The V gene lost 4 bases and the J gene lost 7 bases, with 14 bases spanning the gap. The CDR3 nucleotides are TGCAGTGCTACCCCAGTCCCCCGTAATGAGCAGTTCTTC. It specifies CSATPVPRNEQFF.

Ten or more counts support this clonotype. The gene calls are TRBV20-1 and TRBJ2-7; D is perhaps TRBD1 (5 bases). CDR1 is DFQATT and CDR2 is SNEGSKA in the germline V gene (reference sequence). The CDR3 spans 13 residues. The germline V and J ends were trimmed by 3 bases and 6 bases, with 15 bases remaining between them. The CDR3, as DNA: TGCAGTGCTAGCCGGGTCCGTCAGGGCGAGCAGTACTTC. Residues: CSASRVRQGEQYF.